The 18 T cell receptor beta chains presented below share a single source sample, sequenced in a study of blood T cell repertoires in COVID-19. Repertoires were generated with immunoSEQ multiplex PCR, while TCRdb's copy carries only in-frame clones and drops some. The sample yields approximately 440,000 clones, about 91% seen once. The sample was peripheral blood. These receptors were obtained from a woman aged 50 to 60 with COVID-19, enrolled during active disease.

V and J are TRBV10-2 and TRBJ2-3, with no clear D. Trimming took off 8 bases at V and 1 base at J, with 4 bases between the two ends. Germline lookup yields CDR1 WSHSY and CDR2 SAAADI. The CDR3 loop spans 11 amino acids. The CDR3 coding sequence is TGCGCCAGCGAGGGCACAGATACGCAGTATTTT. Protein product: CASEGTDTQYF.

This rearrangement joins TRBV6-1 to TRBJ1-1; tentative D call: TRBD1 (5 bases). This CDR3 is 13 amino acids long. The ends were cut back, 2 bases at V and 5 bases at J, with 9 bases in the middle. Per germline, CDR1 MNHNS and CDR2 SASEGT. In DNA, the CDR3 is TGTGCCAGCAGTGAAAGGGGTTGGACTGAAGCTTTCTTT. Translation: CASSERGWTEAFF.

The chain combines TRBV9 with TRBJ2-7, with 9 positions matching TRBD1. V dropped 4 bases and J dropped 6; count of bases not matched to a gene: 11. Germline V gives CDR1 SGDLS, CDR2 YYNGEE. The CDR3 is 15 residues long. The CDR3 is CASSLTGTGSSEQYF. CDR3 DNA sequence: TGTGCCAGCAGCCTAACCGGGACAGGGTCGAGCGAGCAGTACTTC.

CDR3 region: CASSIEDSYEQYF. The CDR3 DNA sequence: TGTGCCAGTAGTATAGAGGACAGCTACGAGCAGTACTTC. The chain combines TRBV19 with TRBJ2-7; D is possibly TRBD1 (6 bases). Germline assignment: CDR1 LNHDA and CDR2 SQIVND (reference sequence). The CDR3 consists of 13 residues. Trimming left V 0 bases short and J 3 bases short, with 6 bases between. The full variable domain, rest sourced from reference TRBV19 and TRBJ2-7, is DGGITQSPKYLFRKEGQNVTLSCEQNLNHDAMYWYRQDPGQGLRLIYYSQIVNDFQKGDIAEGYSVSREKKESFPLTVTSAQKNPTAFYLCASSIEDSYEQYFGPGTRLTVT.

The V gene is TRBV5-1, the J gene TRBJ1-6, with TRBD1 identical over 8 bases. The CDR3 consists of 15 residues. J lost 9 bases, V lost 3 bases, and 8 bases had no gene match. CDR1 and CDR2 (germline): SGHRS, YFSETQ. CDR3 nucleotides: TGCGCCAGCAGCTCAAGACAGGGGAATAGTTCACCCCTCCACTTT. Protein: CASSSRQGNSSPLHF.

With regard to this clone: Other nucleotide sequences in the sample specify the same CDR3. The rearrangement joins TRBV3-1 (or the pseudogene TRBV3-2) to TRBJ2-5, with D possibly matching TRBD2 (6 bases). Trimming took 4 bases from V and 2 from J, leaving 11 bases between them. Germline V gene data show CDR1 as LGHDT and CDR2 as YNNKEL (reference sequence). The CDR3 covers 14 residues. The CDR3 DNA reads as TGTGCCAGCAGCCCTCGGGCGGGGCAAGAGACCCAGTACTTC. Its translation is CASSPRAGQETQYF.

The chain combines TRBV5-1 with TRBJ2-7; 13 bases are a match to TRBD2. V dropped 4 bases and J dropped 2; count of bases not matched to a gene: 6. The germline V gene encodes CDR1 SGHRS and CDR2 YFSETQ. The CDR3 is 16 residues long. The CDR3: CASSQLAGGAPYEQYF. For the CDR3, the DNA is TGCGCCAGCAGCCAACTAGCGGGGGGGGCCCCCTACGAGCAGTACTTC. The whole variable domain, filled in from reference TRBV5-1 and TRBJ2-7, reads KAGVTQTPRYLIKTRGQQVTLSCSPISGHRSVSWYQQTPGQGLQFLFEYFSETQRNKGNFPGRFSGRQFSNSRSEMNVSTLELGDSALYLCASSQLAGGAPYEQYFGPGTRLTVT.

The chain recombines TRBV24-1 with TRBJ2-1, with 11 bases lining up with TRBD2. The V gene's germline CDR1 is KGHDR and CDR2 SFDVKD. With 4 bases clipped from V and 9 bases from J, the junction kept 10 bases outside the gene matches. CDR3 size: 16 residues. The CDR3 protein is CATSDLLAGGSGEQFF. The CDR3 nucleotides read TGTGCCACCAGTGACCTCTTAGCGGGGGGGAGCGGTGAGCAGTTCTTC.

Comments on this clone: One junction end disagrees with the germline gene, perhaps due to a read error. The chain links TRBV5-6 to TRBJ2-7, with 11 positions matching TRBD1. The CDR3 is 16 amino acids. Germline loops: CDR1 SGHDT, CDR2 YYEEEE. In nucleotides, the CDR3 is TGTGCCCGCAGCGGGGGGACAGGGGGTAGCTCCTACGAGCAGTACTTC. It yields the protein CARSGGTGGSSYEQYF. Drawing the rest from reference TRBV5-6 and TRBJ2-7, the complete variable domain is DAGVTQSPTHLIKTRGQQVTLRCSPKSGHDTVSWYQQALGQGPQFIFQYYEEEERQRGNFPDRFSGHQFPNYSSELNVNALLLGDSALYLCARSGGTGGSSYEQYFGPGTRLTVT.

CDR3 in amino acids: CASSIVWGFNQPQHF. DNA of the CDR3: TGTGCCAGTAGTATAGTGTGGGGCTTCAATCAGCCCCAGCATTTT. This sequence joins TRBV19 and TRBJ1-5, with D maybe TRBD1 (5 bases). The V and J ends lost 1 base and 3 bases respectively, with 10 bases between them. The germline CDR1 and CDR2 sequences are LNHDA and SQIVND (reference sequence). There are 15 residues in the CDR3.

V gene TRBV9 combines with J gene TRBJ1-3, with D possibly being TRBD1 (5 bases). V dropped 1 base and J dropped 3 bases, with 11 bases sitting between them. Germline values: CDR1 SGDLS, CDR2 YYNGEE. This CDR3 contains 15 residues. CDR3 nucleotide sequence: TGTGCCAGCAGCGTATCTCCCCAGGGTGGAAACACCATATATTTT. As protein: CASSVSPQGGNTIYF.

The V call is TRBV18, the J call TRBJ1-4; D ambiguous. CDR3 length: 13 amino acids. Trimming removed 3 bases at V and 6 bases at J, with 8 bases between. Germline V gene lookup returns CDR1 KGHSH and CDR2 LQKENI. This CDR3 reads CASSPVSDEKLFF. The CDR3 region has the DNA TGTGCCAGCTCACCCGTATCCGATGAAAAACTGTTTTTT.

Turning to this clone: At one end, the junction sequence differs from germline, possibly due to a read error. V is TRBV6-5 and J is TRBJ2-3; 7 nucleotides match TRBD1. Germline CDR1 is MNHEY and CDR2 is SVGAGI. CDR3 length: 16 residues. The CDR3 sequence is CASSYFGTAGEDTQYF. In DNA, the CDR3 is TGTGCCAGCAGCTACTTCGGGACAGCAGGGGAAGATACGCAGTATTTT.

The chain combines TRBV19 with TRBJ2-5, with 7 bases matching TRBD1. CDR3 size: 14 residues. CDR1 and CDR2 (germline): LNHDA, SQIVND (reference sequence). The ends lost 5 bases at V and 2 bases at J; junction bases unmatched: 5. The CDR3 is CASSLGTAQETQYF. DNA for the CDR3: TGTGCCAGTAGTTTAGGGACAGCTCAAGAGACCCAGTACTTC.

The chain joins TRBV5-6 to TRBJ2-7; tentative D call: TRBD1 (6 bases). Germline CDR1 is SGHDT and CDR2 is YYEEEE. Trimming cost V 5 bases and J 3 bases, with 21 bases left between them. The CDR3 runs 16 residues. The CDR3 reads CASRAQGYRFGYEQYF. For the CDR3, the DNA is TGTGCCAGCAGGGCACAGGGTTATCGTTTTGGCTACGAGCAGTACTTC.

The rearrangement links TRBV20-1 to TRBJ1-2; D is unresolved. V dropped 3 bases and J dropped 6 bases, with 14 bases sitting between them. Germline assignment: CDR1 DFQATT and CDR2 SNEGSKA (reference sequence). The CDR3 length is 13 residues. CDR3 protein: CSASRLWGDGYTF. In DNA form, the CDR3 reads TGCAGTGCTAGTAGGCTCTGGGGAGATGGCTACACCTTC.

The CDR3 region has the DNA TGTGCCAGCAGTGTGCGGGGCCTGGGCACTGAAGCTTTCTTT. Residues: CASSVRGLGTEAFF. The chain is built from TRBV2 and TRBJ1-1, with a weak D call TRBD1 (5 bases). The germline V gene encodes CDR1 SNHLY and CDR2 FYNNEI. The CDR3 loop spans 14 amino acids. The V end was cut by 4 bases, the J end by 4 bases, with 13 bases between.

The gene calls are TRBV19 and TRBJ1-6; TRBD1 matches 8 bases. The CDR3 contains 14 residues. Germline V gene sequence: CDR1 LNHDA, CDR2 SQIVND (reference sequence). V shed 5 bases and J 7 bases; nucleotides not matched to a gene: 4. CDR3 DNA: TGTGCCAGTAGTCCGGACAGGGAGAATTCACCCCTCCACTTT. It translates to CASSPDRENSPLHF.